This TCR beta chain is drawn from a study of shared T cell receptors in the human thymus. Germline CDR1 MNHNS, CDR2 SASEGT. V lost 7 bases to trimming and J lost 0 bases, with 13 bases between them. The length of the CDR3 is 14 residues. TCRdb's copy holds only in-frame clones and misses some; the assay was immunoSEQ multiplex PCR. This table holds fewer than 700,000 clones, 85% to 90% found once. This clone showed up just once. These data also featured in a second study, about human thymus T cells. From that paper: Among the donors, all were healthy Finnish infants having corrective surgery for congenital heart defects. Corrective heart surgery yielded resections, and these provided the thymus tissue. What appeared biased in thymic and blood repertoires was the usage of V and J genes. Related research found strongly overlapping thymic repertoires in unrelated individuals.

The TCR sequence derives from a boy less than two years old with a congenital heart defect. Sequencing input: thymocytes. This rearrangement joins TRBV6-1 to TRBJ2-7; D unresolved. CDR3 nucleotide sequence: TGTGCCAGCATCCTCAATTACTACTCCTACGAGCAGTACTTC. Amino acids: CASILNYYSYEQYF.